This record concerns one TCR beta chain sequence. The specificity of this receptor is unknown. It has no much larger one-base neighbor in the sample; base qualities were not kept. This sample is part of a study of T cell clones after liver transplantation (dated by TCRdb to between 2017 and 2020). Describing the broader study: The samples were obtained from ITN030ST, a randomized trial that attempted immunosuppression withdrawal within 2 years after liver transplantation. Subjects received no induction therapy and standard immunosuppression until randomization at 12-24 months post-transplant. Three of the eight recipients were HCV-positive; the others were transplanted for non-autoimmune, non-viral indications. Blood samples were taken pre-transplant, pre-randomization before withdrawal, and post-randomization after full withdrawal or failed withdrawal. After a pre-transplant mixed lymphocyte reaction, TCRbeta sequencing was used to pinpoint donor-reactive T cell clones, which were subsequently tracked in post-transplant blood. The studied cohort comprised 8 liver transplant recipients, 3 classified as tolerant and 5 as non-tolerant. Third party-reactive TCRbeta sequences were also identified from pre-transplant MLRs to serve as an antigen-independent comparator for donor-reactive sequences. Tolerance was defined as complete withdrawal of immunosuppression for at least one year without a rise in liver enzymes beyond twice the upper limit of normal. Findings and caveats that apply to the study as a whole: Because no allograft tissue specimens were available, donor-reactive T cells may have migrated into the graft instead of being deleted. In most of the 8 subjects, circulating donor-reactive CD4 TCRbeta sequences decreased significantly after transplant, regardless of tolerance or HCV status. The conclusions were considered preliminary, being limited by small, heterogeneous patient numbers and non-standardized post-transplant time points. Donor-reactive sequences decreased more than third party-reactive sequences, which suggests partial antigen-specific deletion that was not related to withdrawal success. Low numbers of available donor cells limited the measurable donor-reactive repertoire in a couple of subjects. After accounting for repertoire turnover, donor-reactive detection was significantly reduced in 7 of 8 subjects for CD4 and 8 of 8 for CD8.

Using immunoSEQ, frozen genomic DNA was subjected to high-throughput TCRbeta CDR3 sequencing, a process that included PCR amplification, mapping, bias correction and internal controls. The original methods were these. Productive rearrangements were retained, and unique TCRbeta sequences were defined by the CDR3 nucleotide sequence together with the V and J gene. Donor-reactive sequences required at least 5-fold expansion in CFSE-low cells versus unstimulated pre-transplant cells and at least 0.01% frequency. Per-subject minimum frequency thresholds, based on the lowest-template unstimulated sample, ensured at least 90% detection power. Jensen-Shannon divergence between the top 1000 TCRbeta sequences post- versus pre-transplant served as the measure of repertoire turnover. Changes in detection of donor-reactive sequences were assessed with two-sided Fisher's exact tests. TCRdb stores this immuneACCESS table with in-frame sequences only. Part of the clones is absent; in the studies checked, under half of the shortfall reflects unresolved V genes, and no reason is known for the rest. D and trimming come from the DNA, and the V and J calls and clone size come from that table. The sample profile shows around 100,000 clones; around 80% of them were found once. The ten top clones hold around 3% of the sample.

Thawed unstimulated PBMCs were stained for CD3, CD4 and CD8 and FACS-sorted into CD3+CD4+ and CD3+CD8+ populations. All 8 studied subjects were randomized to immunosuppression withdrawal. The Qiagen DNeasy Blood and Tissue Kit was used for genomic DNA isolation. From the cysteine through the phenylalanine, the CDR3 covers 13 amino acids. Only CDR3 DNA remains: 39 bases, in frame from the first base. V is cut by 3 bases and J by 7 bases, and the space between the germline ends is 9 bases. The CDR1 and CDR2 encoded by the germline V gene (reference sequence) are LNHDA and SQIVND. Recombination linked TRBV19 to TRBJ1-4, with the D gene too uncertain to name. The source is a human patient who received a liver transplant. Some T cells present after a transplant may be cells of the graft donor. Sequenced material: CD4+ T cells from blood, taken approximately 4 years after liver transplant. This receptor has the CDR3 CASSIQNFEKLFF. Here is the DNA: TGTGCCAGTAGTATCCAGAACTTTGAAAAACTGTTTTTT.